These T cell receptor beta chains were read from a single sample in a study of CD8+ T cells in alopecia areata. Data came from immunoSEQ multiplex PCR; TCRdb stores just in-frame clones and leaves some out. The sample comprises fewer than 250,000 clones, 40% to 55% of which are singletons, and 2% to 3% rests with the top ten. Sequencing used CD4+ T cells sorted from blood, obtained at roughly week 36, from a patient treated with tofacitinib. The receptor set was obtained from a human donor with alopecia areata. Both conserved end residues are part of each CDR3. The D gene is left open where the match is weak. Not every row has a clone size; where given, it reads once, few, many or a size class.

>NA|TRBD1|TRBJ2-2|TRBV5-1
TGCGCCAGCAGCCGATTAGGACAGGGAGGCACCGGGGAGCTGTTTTTT
CASSRLGQGGTGELFF
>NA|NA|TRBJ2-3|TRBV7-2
TGTGCCAGCAGCTTAGCCCCCTTTGATACGCAGTATTTT
CASSLAPFDTQYF
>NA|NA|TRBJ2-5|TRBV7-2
TGTGCCAGCAGCTTAAGGGGTGGAGAGACCCAGTACTTC
CASSLRGGETQYF
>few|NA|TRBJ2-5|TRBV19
TGTGCCAGTAGTTCCCGGGACCAAGCTCAAGAGACCCAGTACTTC
CASSSRDQAQETQYF
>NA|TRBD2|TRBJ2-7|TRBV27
TGTGCCAGCAGTTTCCCCCGTTCCGGGACTAGCGGCTACGAGCAGTACTTC
CASSFPRSGTSGYEQYF
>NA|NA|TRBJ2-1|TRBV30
TGTGCCTGGAGTGTAATAGGGTTATCCTACAATGAGCAGTTCTTC
CAWSVIGLSYNEQFF
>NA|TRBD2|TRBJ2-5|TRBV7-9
TGTGCCAGCAGCCTAGGACTAGCGGGAGGGCAAGAGACCCAGTACTTC
CASSLGLAGGQETQYF
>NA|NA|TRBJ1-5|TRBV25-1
TGTGCCAGCAGAGGGTTGGATCAGCCCCAGCATTTT
CASRGLDQPQHF
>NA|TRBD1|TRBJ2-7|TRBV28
TGTGCCAGCACCATGTGGGACAGGGGCTACGAGCAGTACTTC
CASTMWDRGYEQYF
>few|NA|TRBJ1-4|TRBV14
TGTGCCAGCAGCCGGACGGGCCAGTGGGAAAAACTGTTTTTT
CASSRTGQWEKLFF
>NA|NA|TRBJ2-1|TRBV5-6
TGTGCCAGCAGCCGGACGAGCTCCTACAATGAGCAGTTCTTC
CASSRTSSYNEQFF
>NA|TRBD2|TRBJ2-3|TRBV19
TGTGCCAGTAGTATGACTAGCGGTGCTAGCACAGATACGCAGTATTTT
CASSMTSGASTDTQYF
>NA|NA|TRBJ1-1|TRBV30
TGTGCCTGGAGCGGGGATAACACTGAAGCTTTCTTT
CAWSGDNTEAFF
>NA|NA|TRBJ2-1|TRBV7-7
TGTGCTAGCAGCCCCTCGAGACAGCGGCAGCTAAACAATGAGCAGTTCTTC
CASSPSRQRQLNNEQFF
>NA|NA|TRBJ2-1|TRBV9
TGTGCCAGCAGCGCGTTCAACAGCGGCGAGCAGTTCTTC
CASSAFNSGEQFF
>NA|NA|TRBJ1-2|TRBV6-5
TGTGCCAGCAGGGGCCGACAGGAAATTGGCTACACCTTC
CASRGRQEIGYTF
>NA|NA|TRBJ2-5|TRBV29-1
TGCAGCGTCGAGCAGGGTATCGCAGAGACCCAGTACTTC
CSVEQGIAETQYF
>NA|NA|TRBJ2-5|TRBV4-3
TGCGCCAGCAGCCCCGGGCACCAAGAGACCCAGTACTTC
CASSPGHQETQYF
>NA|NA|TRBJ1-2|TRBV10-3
TGTGCCATCAGGGCCCCGGGGGGGACCTATGGCTACACCTTC
CAIRAPGGTYGYTF
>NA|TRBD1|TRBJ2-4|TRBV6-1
TGTGCCAGCAGCGAAGCCGGGACAGGGGGCTTGGACATTCAGTACTTC
CASSEAGTGGLDIQYF
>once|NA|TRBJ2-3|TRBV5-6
TGTGCCACCAAGACAGGCACCTTTGCAGATACGCAGTATTTT
CATKTGTFADTQYF
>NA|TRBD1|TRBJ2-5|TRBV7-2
TGTGCCAGCAGCACACAAACAGGGGTTCAAGAGACCCAGTACTTC
CASSTQTGVQETQYF
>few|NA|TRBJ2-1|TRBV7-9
TGTGCCAGCAGCGCTATAGGGGGAATAGCGCTGTACAATGAGCAGTTCTTC
CASSAIGGIALYNEQFF
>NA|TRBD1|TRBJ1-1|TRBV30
TGTGCCTGGGACGACAGGGAAACGATGAACACTGAAGCTTTCTTT
CAWDDRETMNTEAFF
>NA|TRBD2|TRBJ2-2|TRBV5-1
TGCGCCAGCAGCTTGCTGGGACTAGCGGGAGGTTTGTACACCGGGGAGCTGTTTTTT
CASSLLGLAGGLYTGELFF
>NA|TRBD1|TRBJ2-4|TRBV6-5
TGTGCCAGCAGTTACTCGGGACAGCTAGGCAAAAACATTCAGTACTTC
CASSYSGQLGKNIQYF
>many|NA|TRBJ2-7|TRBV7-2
TGTGCCAGCAGCTTAGTACCGGACTCCCTTCCAATCTACGAGCAGTACTTC
CASSLVPDSLPIYEQYF
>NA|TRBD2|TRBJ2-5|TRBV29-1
TGCAGCGTTGCGGGGGGGTTGCCTCCCGTGGAAGAGACCCAGTACTTC
CSVAGGLPPVEETQYF
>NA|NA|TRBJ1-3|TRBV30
TGTGCCTGGAGGCGGTTCTCTGGAAACACCATATATTTT
CAWRRFSGNTIYF
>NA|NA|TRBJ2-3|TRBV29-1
TGCAGCGTTGAGATTTGGCGGTCCGCGGGCACAGATACGCAGTATTTT
CSVEIWRSAGTDTQYF
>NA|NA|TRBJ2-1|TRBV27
TGTGCCAGCAGTTTAAGGGGTGTTGAGCAGTTCTTC
CASSLRGVEQFF
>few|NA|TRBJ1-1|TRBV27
TGTGCCAGCAGTTTTGGCGGGATGAACACTGAAGCTTTCTTT
CASSFGGMNTEAFF
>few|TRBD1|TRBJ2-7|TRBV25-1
TGTGCCAGCAGTGAACCAGGGGGCAGCTACGAGCAGTACTTC
CASSEPGGSYEQYF
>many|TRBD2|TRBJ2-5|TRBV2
TGTGCCAGCGCCGGAGCTAGCGGGACAGAGACCCAGTACTTC
CASAGASGTETQYF
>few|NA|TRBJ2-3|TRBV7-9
TGTGCCGCACTACGGGGGGATACGCAGTATTTT
CAALRGDTQYF